Sequencing of this TCR beta chain was carried out in a study of T cells in Graves' hyperthyroidism and ophthalmopathy (dated by TCRdb to the late 2010s). A note on the overall study: Peripheral blood was sampled at the time of initial diagnosis, prior to any treatment. A discovery cohort of approximately 97 patients, 43 with Graves' ophthalmopathy and approximately 60 with stable Graves' hyperthyroidism, was used to find distinguishing TCR V-J signatures. Prospective prediction of ophthalmopathy was tested in an independent validation cohort of 18 to 20 hyperthyroidism patients and 17 patients who later progressed to ophthalmopathy. The 75 to 100 discovery patients were randomly split 7:3 into training and test sets. In addition, the study compared T-cell repertoires in thyroid tissue and in blood from over 5 Graves' hyperthyroidism patients. After blood sampling, hyperthyroidism patients were treated with methimazole at a starting dose of 30 mg daily, and ophthalmopathy patients were treated with high-dose intravenous methylprednisolone. According to the paper, TCR Vbeta CDR3 sequencing was carried out on more than 120 peripheral blood samples, which came from around 43 ophthalmopathy, some 73 hyperthyroidism and some 17 progressor patients.

What the research found in general, with its limitations: Blood samples also contained most of the expanded thyroid clonotypes (frequency above 0.001), which suggests that blood repertoires may reflect thyroid immune responses. In validation, progression to ophthalmopathy was predicted by the model with nearly 71% sensitivity and 72% to 85% specificity, a median of approximately 7.1 months before onset. Ophthalmopathy was separated from stable hyperthyroidism by a 13 V-J signature model, with roughly 88% sensitivity and about 81% specificity obtained in cross-validation and 80%/75% obtained in testing. Sample size was not statistically predetermined, and blinding of investigators to group allocation was not performed.

TCR beta CDR3 regions were amplified from RNA transcripts. The first round of RT-PCR for the TCR CDR3 was performed with the HTBI primer set and the Qiagen OneStep RT-PCR kit. The libraries were constructed in a second round of multiplex PCR and then size-selected and purified. Sequencing of the libraries was done on an Illumina HiSeq2000 using paired-end 100 bp reads. The authors processed their data as follows. SOAPnuke was used to process the raw data, with reads discarded if the reads contained adapters or uncalled bases, had a mean Phred below 15, or lacked an exact constant-primer or identifier match. COPE v1.2.5 was used to merge high-quality paired reads, and clonotypes were defined as unique nucleotide sequences. MiTCR v1.1 was used to align the clonotypes against IMGT TRBV, TRBD and TRBJ reference segments. The analysis included only V-J combinations with a frequency above 0.0001, which together covered about 99% of the repertoires. A TCS score was defined as the ratio of F50 (clonal expansion) to E x V (chaos), with BLOSUM62-based TCRdist applied between CDR3 peptides within each V-J. Welch's t-statistics and random forest reduced just over 500 V-J features to 10 to 15, which were used in a naive Bayes classifier (R e1071). Clones were called with MiXCR by TCRdb after fastp trimmed the public reads at Q25, and only in-frame beta chains were retained. Here each entry gathers all rows of one CDR3 protein and keeps the most common genes and DNA. For this entry, the V and J calls and clone size follow TCRdb and not the study's own pipeline. The sample table holds more than 350,000 distinct CDR3 sequences, of which about 15% were seen once. 15% to 20% of the sample is held by the ten biggest clonotypes.

This clonotype appeared many times. Which antigen it targets is not known. Base-call qualities are not available, and no considerably larger clone is one nucleotide away. Ophthalmopathy patients had moderately to severely active disease, with a Clinical Activity Score of 3 or more, a NOSPECS grade of 4 or more, and a disease duration of less than 3 months. The study excluded patients with uncontrolled infections, other autoimmune diseases, pregnancy or lactation. Diagnoses were established on the basis of clinical symptoms, serum thyroxine and TRAb, thyroid ultrasound, and orbital computed tomography. Ficoll-Paque density gradient centrifugation was used to isolate PBMCs from under 11 ml of fresh peripheral blood. Trizol reagent was used to extract total RNA, and RNA quality was then checked on an Agilent 2100 Bioanalyzer. This clonotype originated in a woman between 55 and 75 years old with Graves' ophthalmopathy. The specimen sequenced was blood.

The nucleotides are TGTGCCACCCAGGGACAAGACCAAGAGACCCAGTACTTC. It specifies CATQGQDQETQYF. Recombination joined TRBV24-1 with TRBJ2-5; the D region possibly corresponds to TRBD1 (6 bases align). Its CDR3 holds 13 amino acids, cysteine through phenylalanine. Of all the DNA, just the CDR3 is kept, 39 bases in frame from base 1. From a lookup of the germline V gene, CDR1 and CDR2 are KGHDR and SFDVKD. At the junction V is shortened by 9 bases and J by 0 bases, with 10 bases in between.